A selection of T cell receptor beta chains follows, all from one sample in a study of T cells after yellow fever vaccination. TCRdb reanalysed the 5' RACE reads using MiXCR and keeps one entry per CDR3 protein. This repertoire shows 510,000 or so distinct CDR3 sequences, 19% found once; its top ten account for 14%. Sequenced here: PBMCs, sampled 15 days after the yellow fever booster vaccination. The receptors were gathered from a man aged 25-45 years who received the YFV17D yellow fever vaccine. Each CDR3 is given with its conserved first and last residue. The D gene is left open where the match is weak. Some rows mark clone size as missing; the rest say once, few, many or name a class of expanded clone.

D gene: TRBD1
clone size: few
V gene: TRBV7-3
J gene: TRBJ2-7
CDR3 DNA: TGTGCCAGCAGCTTTGGGACAGGGAACACCTACGAGCAGTACTTC
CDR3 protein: CASSFGTGNTYEQYF

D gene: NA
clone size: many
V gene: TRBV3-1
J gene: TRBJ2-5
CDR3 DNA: TGTGCCAGCAGCCACTCGTACCAAGAGACCCAGTACTTC
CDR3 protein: CASSHSYQETQYF

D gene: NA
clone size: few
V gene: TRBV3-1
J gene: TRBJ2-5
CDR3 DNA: TGTGCCAGCAGCCAAGATTTGGCGGGGATACAAGAGACCCAGTACTTC
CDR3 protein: CASSQDLAGIQETQYF

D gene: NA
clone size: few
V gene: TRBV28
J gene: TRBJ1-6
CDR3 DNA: TGTGCCAGCAGTTATCTCCCAAGGTCACCCCTCCACTTT
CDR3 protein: CASSYLPRSPLHF

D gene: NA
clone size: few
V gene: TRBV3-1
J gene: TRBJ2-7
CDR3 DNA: TGTGCCAGCAGCCTCCTGGGGCAGAGGGGCGAGCAGTACTTC
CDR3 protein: CASSLLGQRGEQYF

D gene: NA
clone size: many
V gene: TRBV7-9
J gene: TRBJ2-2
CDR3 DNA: TGTGCCAGCAGCTCCCCCCTTAGGGGGAGCGGGGAGCTGTTTTTT
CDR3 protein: CASSSPLRGSGELFF

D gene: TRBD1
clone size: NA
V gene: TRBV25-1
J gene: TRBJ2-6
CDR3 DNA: TGTGCCAGCAGGGGACAGTCTGGGGCCAACGTCCTGACTTTC
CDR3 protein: CASRGQSGANVLTF

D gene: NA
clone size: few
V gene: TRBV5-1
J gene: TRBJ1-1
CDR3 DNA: TGCGCCAGCAGCTTGGGGGCAGGGAGCACTGAAGCTTTCTTT
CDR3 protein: CASSLGAGSTEAFF

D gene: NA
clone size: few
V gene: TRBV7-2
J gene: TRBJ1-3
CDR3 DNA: TGTGCCAGCAGCTTATCAAGGGGTGGAAACACCATATATTTT
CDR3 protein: CASSLSRGGNTIYF

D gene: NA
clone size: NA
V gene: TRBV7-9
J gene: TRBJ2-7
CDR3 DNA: TGTGCCAGCAGTAGGCAGGGTGTCGGGCCCTACGAGCAGTACTTC
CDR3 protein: CASSRQGVGPYEQYF

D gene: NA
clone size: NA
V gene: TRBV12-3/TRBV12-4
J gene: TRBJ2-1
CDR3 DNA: TGTGCCAGCAGTTACAGCGGAGGGGGAGATGAGCAGTTCTTC
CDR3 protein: CASSYSGGGDEQFF

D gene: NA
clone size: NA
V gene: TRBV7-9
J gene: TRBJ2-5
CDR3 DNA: TGTGCCAGCAGCTTAGTTGGTGAAAGGGAGACCCAGTACTTC
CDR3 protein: CASSLVGERETQYF

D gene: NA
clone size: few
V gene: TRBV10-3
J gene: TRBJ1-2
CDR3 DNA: TGTGCCATCAGTGAAGGGGATGGGAACTATGGCTACACCTTC
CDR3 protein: CAISEGDGNYGYTF

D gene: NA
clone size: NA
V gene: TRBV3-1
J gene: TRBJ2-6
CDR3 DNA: TGTGCCAGCAGCCAAGGAGGCTTACCTGGGGCCAACGTCCTGACTTTC
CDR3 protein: CASSQGGLPGANVLTF

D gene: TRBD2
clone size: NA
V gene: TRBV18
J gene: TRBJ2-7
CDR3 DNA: TGTGCCAGCTCTCCCGGAATAGCGGGAGCAGGAGAGCAGTACTTC
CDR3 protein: CASSPGIAGAGEQYF

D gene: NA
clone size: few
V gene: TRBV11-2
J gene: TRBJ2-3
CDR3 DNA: TGTGCCAGCAGCTTAGCAGGGTTCGGCACAGATACGCAGTATTTT
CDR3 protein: CASSLAGFGTDTQYF

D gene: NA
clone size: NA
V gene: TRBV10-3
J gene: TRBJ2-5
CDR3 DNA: TGTGCCATCAGAAAAGAGGTGGCGAAACCAGAGACCCAGTACTTC
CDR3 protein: CAIRKEVAKPETQYF

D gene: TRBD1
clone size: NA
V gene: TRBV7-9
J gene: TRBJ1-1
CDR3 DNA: TGTGCCAGCAGCTCGTCGGACAGGGAGGACACTGAAGCTTTCTTT
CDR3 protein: CASSSSDREDTEAFF